This record looks at one T cell receptor (beta chain) sequence and its context. The table came from immunoSEQ multiplex PCR; TCRdb's copy has only in-frame clones and leaves some out. This table has around 70,000 clones, over 85% appearing once. The sample originates from a study of T cell changes during pregnancy in multiple sclerosis. Germline values: CDR1 ENHRY, CDR2 SYGVKD. The CDR3 is 15 residues long. Trimming took 6 bases from V and 6 from J; bases not matched to a gene: 1. Source: peripheral blood, taken after pregnancy. The source of this sequence is a female donor in good health, enrolled as a control in a pregnancy study. This chain joins TRBV10-3 and TRBJ2-2; TRBD2 matches at 16 bases. CDR3 in amino acids: CAIRGTSGGAGELFF. CDR3 sequence (DNA): TGTGCCATCAGAGGGACTAGCGGGGGGGCCGGGGAGCTGTTTTTT.